Following are 13 T cell receptor beta chains from one sample sequenced in a study of post-analysis software for immune sequencing data. Their antigen targets remain unknown. Tagging with unique molecular identifiers was a feature of the TCR beta cDNA libraries. TCRdb re-called the PCR reads through MiXCR, storing one row per CDR3 protein. The sample records over 700,000 distinct CDR3 sequences, just under 30% being singletons. Notes on the study in general: Among 5 or 6 TRBV segments more frequent in patients than controls were TRBV5-6, TRBV5-1 and TRBV20-1.

Material for sequencing was blood. All receptors derive from a girl aged 5 to 17 with multiple sclerosis.

The chain has TRBV3-1 and TRBJ2-7; tentatively, D is TRBD1 or TRBD2 (5 bases each). Trimming shortened V by 0 bases and J by 2 bases, and 11 bases separated the two germline ends. The CDR3 is 15 residues long. Germline CDR1 LGHDT, CDR2 YNNKEL (reference sequence). The DNA of the CDR3 is TGTGCCAGCAGCCAAGAATTTCAGGGACCCTACGAGCAGTACTTC. Translated: CASSQEFQGPYEQYF.

V and J are TRBV7-9 and TRBJ2-1; D is unresolved. The CDR3 runs to 12 residues. Looked up from germline, CDR1 is SEHNR and CDR2 is FQNEAQ (reference sequence). V lost 2 bases and J 6 bases, leaving 5 bases between the germline ends. The CDR3 is CASSLITNEQFF. The DNA for the CDR3 is TGTGCCAGCAGCTTAATTACCAATGAGCAGTTCTTC. The full variable domain, its missing parts supplied by reference TRBV7-9 and TRBJ2-1, is DTGVSQNPRHKITKRGQNVTFRCDPISEHNRLYWYRQTLGQGPEFLTYFQNEAQLEKSRLLSDRFSAERPKGSFSTLEIQRTEQGDSAMYLCASSLITNEQFFGPGTRLTVL.

This clonotype was found a few times. Germline and junction disagree at one end, which may indicate a read error. The chain combines TRBV20-1 with TRBJ2-1, with a tentative D call TRBD1 (7 bases). The CDR3 runs to 15 residues. Germline CDR1 is DFQATT and CDR2 is SNEGSKA (reference sequence). CDR3: CSARDSKSSYSEQFF. CDR3 nucleotides: TGCAGTGCGCGGGACAGCAAAAGCTCCTACAGTGAGCAGTTCTTC.

This clonotype appeared a few times. The CDR3 spells CASSFRDSSYEQYF. The CDR3 coding sequence is TGTGCCAGCAGTTTTCGGGACTCCTCCTACGAGCAGTACTTC. The chain is built from TRBV12-3 or TRBV12-4 and TRBJ2-7; TRBD2 is a possible D gene (6 bases). The CDR3 length is 14 residues. Between the trimmed V and J ends, which lost 3 bases and 0 bases, there was a span of 9 bases.

At least ten counts were recorded for this clonotype. The V call is TRBV29-1, the J call TRBJ2-1; D gene uncertain. The CDR3 totals 14 residues. V gave up 4 bases and J gave up 4 bases, with 14 bases separating them. Germline-derived CDR1 and CDR2 are SQVTM and ANQGSEA. The DNA for the CDR3 is TGCAGCGTTGTAGGCGAGTTCCGATACAATGAGCAGTTCTTC. Its translation is CSVVGEFRYNEQFF.

This clonotype has only a few counts. The chain uses TRBV2 and TRBJ1-1, with TRBD1 matching 7 bases. CDR3 size: 17 residues. Germline V gene data show CDR1 as SNHLY and CDR2 as FYNNEI. Unmatched junction bases numbered 16, after V lost 5 bases and J lost 4 bases. DNA for the CDR3: TGTGCCAGCAGTACTCCTCCCGGGACAGTCACCGGCACTGAAGCTTTCTTT. It is translated as CASSTPPGTVTGTEAFF.

This clonotype was recorded a few times. V and J are TRBV7-9 and TRBJ2-1, with 7 nucleotides matching TRBD2. The CDR3 covers 16 residues. The V and J ends lost 2 bases and 8 bases, in that order; junction bases with no gene match: 12. CDR1 and CDR2 (germline): SEHNR, FQNEAQ (reference sequence). The CDR3 sequence is CASSLYGGSTSDEQFF. CDR3 in DNA: TGTGCCAGCAGCTTATACGGCGGGAGCACATCCGATGAGCAGTTCTTC.

For the CDR3, the DNA is TGTGCCAGCAGATTCCAGGGGGCTCTGGGTGAGACCCAGTACTTC. It specifies CASRFQGALGETQYF. This chain uses TRBV27 with TRBJ2-5; 8 bases align to TRBD1. Germline CDR1 and CDR2: MNHEY and SMNVEV (reference sequence). V shed 6 bases, J shed 5 bases, and the junction held 11 bases outside the gene matches. The CDR3 runs 15 residues.

The sample holds one count of this clonotype. This chain uses TRBV7-2 with TRBJ2-7; 7 bases match TRBD2. CDR3 length equals 15 residues. V dropped 2 bases and J dropped 2; count of bases not matched to a gene: 6. CDR1 and CDR2 from the germline V gene are SGHTA and FQGNSA. CDR3: CASSLWGGPTYEQYF. The CDR3 DNA sequence: TGTGCCAGCAGCTTATGGGGGGGTCCGACCTACGAGCAGTACTTC. Variable domain in full (rest from reference TRBV7-2 and TRBJ2-7): GAGVSQSPSNKVTEKGKDVELRCDPISGHTALYWYRQSLGQGLEFLIYFQGNSAPDKSGLPSDRFSAERTGGSVSTLTIQRTQQEDSAVYLCASSLWGGPTYEQYFGPGTRLTVT.

The sample holds a few counts of this clonotype. V usage is TRBV5-6 and J usage is TRBJ2-1; unclear D gene. This CDR3 is 14 amino acids long. Germline CDR1 SGHDT, CDR2 YYEEEE. Trimming took 1 base from V and 0 from J, leaving 5 bases between them. The CDR3 region is CASSLYSSYNEQFF. The CDR3, as DNA: TGTGCCAGCAGCTTGTACAGCTCCTACAATGAGCAGTTCTTC.

This clonotype was detected once. V usage is TRBV7-2 and J usage is TRBJ2-2; possible D gene TRBD1, 5 bases. V was cut by 4 bases and J by 0 bases, with 12 bases left in between. Germline V lookup: CDR1 SGHTA, CDR2 FQGNSA. The CDR3 covers 16 residues. CDR3 sequence reads: CASSSVRASNTGELFF. The CDR3 nucleotides are TGTGCCAGCAGCTCAGTCAGGGCCTCGAACACCGGGGAGCTGTTTTTT.

This clonotype occurred many times. This chain connects TRBV6-5 to TRBJ2-3; TRBD2 matches at 10 bases. Trimming removed 4 bases from V and 0 bases from J; junction bases left unmatched: 10. Germline lookup yields CDR1 MNHEY and CDR2 SVGAGI. The CDR3 totals 18 residues. The CDR3 spells CASSFNYRTSGSTDTQYF. The DNA for the CDR3 is TGTGCCAGCAGTTTTAACTATCGGACTAGCGGTAGCACAGATACGCAGTATTTT.

This clonotype occurred a few times. The chain employs TRBV20-1 and TRBJ1-2; 8 bases map to TRBD1. With 1 base clipped from V and 5 bases from J, the junction kept 6 bases outside the gene matches. Germline assignment: CDR1 DFQATT and CDR2 SNEGSKA (reference sequence). CDR3 length equals 14 residues. The chain's CDR3 is CSARAAGGHYGYTF. CDR3 DNA sequence: TGCAGTGCTAGAGCGGCAGGGGGCCATTATGGCTACACCTTC.